This T cell receptor beta chain was sequenced in a study of human T cells and chemical hapten exposure. The time point here: pre-sensitization, week 0. Regarding treatment: therapeutic diphenylcyclopropenone sensitization with weekly scalp DPC. This clonotype was seen just once. Original processing notes: Across samples, TCR counts had a median of about 92,000 and ranged from roughly 20,000 to 690,600. TCRdb re-called the RACE reads with MiXCR, one entry per CDR3 protein. The V and J calls reflect TCRdb's pipeline rather than the authors' work. Of fewer than 350,000 distinct CDR3 sequences in the sample, just under 8% were seen once. The germline V gene has CDR1 SNHLY and CDR2 FYNNEI. The CDR3 totals 13 residues. With 4 bases clipped from V and 5 bases from J, the junction kept 2 bases outside the gene matches.

The receptor comes from a young man with alopecia areata. Some clones in this sample may be carry-over from other donors' samples. The sequences come from whole blood, collected in connection with sensitization to the hapten diphenylcyclopropenone (DPC). The rearrangement uses TRBV2 and TRBJ2-7; 10 bases align to TRBD1. The CDR3 loop reads CASSGDRGHEQYF. CDR3 nucleotide sequence: TGTGCCAGCAGTGGGGACAGGGGACACGAGCAGTACTTC.